The entry below gives a single TCR beta chain sequence along with its context. Relative to its sample, this clonotype is medium-sized (0.01 to 0.1%). Its antigen specificity is not known. Base qualities were left out, and no much larger clone turns up one base away. These data originate in a study of vaccination and CD4 T cells after COVID-19 (dated 2022 in TCRdb). With regard to the full study: Convalescent patients had a positive SARS-CoV-2 result on nasal swab PCR, and of these patients, under ten had mild disease and one had severe disease. The convalescent cohort comprised six males and four females, including two Hispanic individuals, seven Caucasians, two Asians and one multiracial person. Participants received two doses of either the Pfizer-BioNTech BNT162b2 vaccine (n=8) or the Moderna mRNA-1273 vaccine (n=2). Post-COVID blood samples were collected from convalescent patients a median of around 96 days after diagnosis, with a range of roughly 30 to 170 days. Post-vaccine blood samples were obtained a median of approximately 70 days after the second vaccine dose, with a range of roughly 13 to 250 days. For stimulating the cultures, overlapping spike peptide pools were used, derived from SARS-CoV-2 as well as from the common cold coronaviruses HCoV-NL63, HCoV-OC43 and HCoV-229E. In control cultures, a CEFX viral epitope pool was used as positive control, an HIV-1 Nef peptide pool was used as negative control, or no peptide was added. The spike-specific CD4+ TCR repertoire was compared before and after mRNA vaccination in under 11 COVID-19 convalescent patients and a handful of infection-naive healthy vaccine recipients.

The library was obtained by PCR. TCR sequencing of DNA from cultured CD4+ T cells used the Oncomine TCR Beta short-read assay at the Johns Hopkins FTIC core. Genomic DNA was extracted from the cultured CD4+ T cells with the QIAamp micro DNA kit. Oncomine TCR Beta libraries from cultured CD4+ T cells were pooled with unique dual indexes and sequenced on an Illumina iSeq 100. From the authors' description of their analysis: Non-productive sequences were removed, and CDR3s not starting with C, not ending with F or W, or shorter than 7 amino acids were discarded. Antigen-specific clonotypes were identified using the MANAFEST web application through comparison of peptide-stimulated wells with reference and other culture wells. Positive clones required FDR below 0.05, an odds ratio above 5, and productive frequency above 0.1% in at least two of three replicate wells. A clonotype counted as cross-reactive if it showed significant expansion both in the SARS-CoV-2 spike wells and in at least one common cold coronavirus spike condition. CDR3 homology was assessed with Levenshtein distances (stringdist) and unrooted phylogenetic trees (ape) in R version 3.6.1. The public reads were run again by TCRdb, first through fastp at Q25 and then through MiXCR, and only productive beta chains were kept. Rows are combined by CDR3 protein, so each entry shows the most common genes and DNA. TCRdb, not the original authors, processed these V and J calls. The sample table contains 7,500 to 9,500 distinct CDR3 sequences; only one count was recorded for approximately 49% of them. The top ten hold about two fifths of the sample.

The sample's treatment or condition label is to be understood as: roughly 11-day PBMC culture with coronavirus spike peptide pools or control peptides (ViraFEST assay). To expand antigen-specific T cells with peptide pools and then pick out the expanded clonotypes through TCR sequencing, the study relied on the ViraFEST assay. The convalescent patients' positive SARS-CoV-2 PCR tests fell between March and December 2020, which was before the Alpha, Beta and Delta variants emerged in the United States. Each well held 1.5 million to 2.5 million PBMCs cultured with around 10 ug/ml peptide pools in IMDM containing approximately 5% human AB serum and roughly 9.3 IU/ml IL-2. Half of the culture medium was replaced with fresh IL-2-containing medium on days 3 and 7. After about 11 days of culture, CD4+ T cells were isolated by negative selection using the EasySep CD4+ T cell isolation kit. Ficoll-Paque Plus gradient centrifugation was used to isolate PBMCs from whole blood, and the isolated PBMCs were then either used fresh or cryopreserved at -140C. Each culture condition was generally run in triplicate wells.

Overall study outcomes, separate from this receptor: In convalescent patients, nearly all vaccine-specific clones (304 of 307) were found to be mono-reactive for SARS-CoV-2 spike rather than cross-reactive with common cold coronaviruses. Among the post-vaccine SARS-CoV-2-reactive clones in convalescent patients, a median about 87% showed up only after vaccination, which suggests vaccine-specific priming. The median count of SARS-CoV-2-reactive clonotypes went up from 20 to 25 after infection to more than 30 after vaccination, although the change was not significant. Only a relatively small number of convalescent patients were included in the study, and early timepoints following natural infection were not analyzed.

The sample consisted of CD4+ T cells from blood, cultured in vitro. The sequence was collected from a human donor who had recovered from COVID-19.

The CDR3 region: CAWTPTRQVGMVNTEAFF. The DNA sequence follows: TGTGCCTGGACCCCCACTCGACAGGTTGGGATGGTGAACACTGAAGCTTTCTTT. The chain is made from TRBV30 and TRBJ1-1, with TRBD1 as a weak D call on 6 bases. V gives up 4 bases and J gives up 0 bases, and the segment between their germline ends measures 24 bases. CDR1 and CDR2, per the germline V gene (reference sequence), are GTSNPN and SVGIG. The CDR3 has 18 amino acids, counting the end cysteine and phenylalanine. Only the CDR3 portion is preserved as DNA: 54 bases, with reading frame beginning at the first base.